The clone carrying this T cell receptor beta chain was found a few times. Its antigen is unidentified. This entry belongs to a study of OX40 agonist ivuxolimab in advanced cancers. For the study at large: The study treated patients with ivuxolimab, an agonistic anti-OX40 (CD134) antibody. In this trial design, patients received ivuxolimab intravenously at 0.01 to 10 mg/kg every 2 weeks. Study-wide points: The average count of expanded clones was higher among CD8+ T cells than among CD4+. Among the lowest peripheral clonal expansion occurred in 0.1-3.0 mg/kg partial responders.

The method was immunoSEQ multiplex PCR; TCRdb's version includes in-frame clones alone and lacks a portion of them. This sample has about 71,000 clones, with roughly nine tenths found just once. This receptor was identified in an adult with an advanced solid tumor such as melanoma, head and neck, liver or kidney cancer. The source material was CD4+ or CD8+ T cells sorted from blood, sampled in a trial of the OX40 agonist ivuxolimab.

CDR3 nucleotide sequence: TGTGCCAGCGGGCGGGGGACGTCTGGGGCCAACGTCCTGACTTTC. It specifies CASGRGTSGANVLTF. This chain connects TRBV7-6 to TRBJ2-6; TRBD2 matches 7 bases. Germline assignment: CDR1 SGHVS and CDR2 FNYEAQ. The junction had 5 bases not matched to a gene; V was cut back by 8 bases and J by 1 base. This CDR3 contains 15 residues.